The following is a T cell receptor beta chain sequence with its context. V trimming: 8 bases; J trimming: 0 bases; junction bases outside the gene matches: 7. Germline V gives CDR1 SGHAT, CDR2 FQNNGV. The CDR3 sequence is 16 residues long. With a J-beta primer mix and a sample-barcoded 5' primer, a second PCR ran about 7 to 11 cycles. TCRdb re-derived calls from the 5' RACE reads in MiXCR, one entry per CDR3 protein. The sample records 800,000 to 950,000 distinct CDR3 sequences, around 48% being singletons. This specimen comes from a study of blood T cells in healthy people across ages. The receptor's source is a young man in good health. The genes are TRBV11-2 and TRBJ2-1, with 10 bases that match TRBD1. Sequences were obtained from blood. CDR3: CASASRTGGSYNEQFF. In nucleotides, the CDR3 is TGTGCCAGCGCCTCGCGGACAGGGGGCTCCTACAATGAGCAGTTCTTC.